These T cell receptor beta chains were read from a single sample in a study of T cells in Graves' hyperthyroidism and ophthalmopathy. Each CDR3 protein is one row after TCRdb ran MiXCR on the multiplex PCR reads. Here the sample spans about 300,000 distinct CDR3 sequences, approximately 18% being singletons. The sequencing input was blood. These receptors originate from a man aged 50 to 60 with Graves' ophthalmopathy. Each CDR3 is given with its conserved first and last residue. D genes are given only for firm matches. Clone size, where shown, is once, few, many, or a class for clones that have expanded.

cdr3_nt: TGTGCCAGCAGGGCCGGGGGGACGGTCAATCAGCCCCAGCATTTT
cdr3_aa: CASRAGGTVNQPQHF
clone_size: many
j_call: TRBJ1-5
d_call: NA
v_call: TRBV27
cdr3_length: 15

cdr3_nt: TGCAGTGCTGATTACCCCTCCCAAGGGCCCCAGCATTTT
cdr3_aa: CSADYPSQGPQHF
clone_size: NA
j_call: TRBJ1-5
d_call: NA
v_call: TRBV20-1
cdr3_length: 13

cdr3_nt: TGTGCCAGCAGTTCGGGGACAGGGGGAGTTCACACTGAAGCTTTCTTT
cdr3_aa: CASSSGTGGVHTEAFF
clone_size: many
j_call: TRBJ1-1
d_call: TRBD1
v_call: TRBV27
cdr3_length: 16

cdr3_nt: TGCGCCAGCAGCTTGGGACTTGACGGGGAGCTGTTTTTT
cdr3_aa: CASSLGLDGELFF
clone_size: few
j_call: TRBJ2-2
d_call: NA
v_call: TRBV5-1
cdr3_length: 13

cdr3_nt: TGTGCCAGCGGGATGCGGGAGTATGGCTACACCTTC
cdr3_aa: CASGMREYGYTF
clone_size: NA
j_call: TRBJ1-2
d_call: NA
v_call: TRBV2
cdr3_length: 12

cdr3_nt: TGTGCCAGCAGTTTTCGGGGCACTGAAGCTCTCTTT
cdr3_aa: CASSFRGTEALF
clone_size: NA
j_call: TRBJ1-1
d_call: NA
v_call: TRBV27
cdr3_length: 12

cdr3_nt: TGTGCCAGTAGTACCGGACAGACTCTCTCTGAAGCTTTCTTT
cdr3_aa: CASSTGQTLSEAFF
clone_size: few
j_call: TRBJ1-1
d_call: NA
v_call: TRBV19
cdr3_length: 14

cdr3_nt: TGTGCCAGCAGTTTAGGGACAAACGAGCAGTACTTC
cdr3_aa: CASSLGTNEQYF
clone_size: many
j_call: TRBJ2-7
d_call: NA
v_call: TRBV12-3/TRBV12-4
cdr3_length: 12

cdr3_nt: TGTGCCAGCAGTATATCCGGGACAGGGAGTCGTGTAAATGAGCAGTTCTTC
cdr3_aa: CASSISGTGSRVNEQFF
clone_size: few
j_call: TRBJ2-1
d_call: TRBD1
v_call: TRBV27
cdr3_length: 17

cdr3_nt: TGTGCCAGCAGCCCACCGGGGACGGACTATGGCTACACCTTC
cdr3_aa: CASSPPGTDYGYTF
clone_size: few
j_call: TRBJ1-2
d_call: NA
v_call: TRBV7-9
cdr3_length: 14

cdr3_nt: TGTGCCAGCAGCTTAGGGGGGGGCCTTCGGAACACTGAAGCTTTCTTT
cdr3_aa: CASSLGGGLRNTEAFF
clone_size: NA
j_call: TRBJ1-1
d_call: NA
v_call: TRBV7-8
cdr3_length: 16

cdr3_nt: TGTGCCAGCAGTGACGGGACGGCCCGCTCTGGGGCCAACGTCCTGACTTTC
cdr3_aa: CASSDGTARSGANVLTF
clone_size: many
j_call: TRBJ2-6
d_call: NA
v_call: TRBV2
cdr3_length: 17

cdr3_nt: TGTGCCAGCTCCTCAGGGACCAGCTCCTACAATGAGCAGTTCTTC
cdr3_aa: CASSSGTSSYNEQFF
clone_size: many
j_call: TRBJ2-1
d_call: NA
v_call: TRBV18
cdr3_length: 15

cdr3_nt: TGTGCCAGCACCCCCAGTAAGGACGAGCAGTACTTC
cdr3_aa: CASTPSKDEQYF
clone_size: many
j_call: TRBJ2-7
d_call: NA
v_call: TRBV6-1
cdr3_length: 12

cdr3_nt: TGTGCCAGCAGTCCCCGGACGGGACAGGTCCACGAGCAGTACTTC
cdr3_aa: CASSPRTGQVHEQYF
clone_size: few
j_call: TRBJ2-7
d_call: TRBD1
v_call: TRBV6-1
cdr3_length: 15

cdr3_nt: TGTGCCAGCAGCTTAGGCGGCAGGGTGAAAGAAAACACCATATATTTT
cdr3_aa: CASSLGGRVKENTIYF
clone_size: few
j_call: TRBJ1-3
d_call: NA
v_call: TRBV13
cdr3_length: 16

cdr3_nt: TGTGCCTGGTCCGGGACAGGGAGTACCTTTAGCAATCAGCCCCAGCATTTT
cdr3_aa: CAWSGTGSTFSNQPQHF
clone_size: few
j_call: TRBJ1-5
d_call: TRBD1
v_call: TRBV30
cdr3_length: 17

cdr3_nt: TGTGCCAGCAGCTTAGATGCTAGCGGGAGGACAGATACGCAGTATTTT
cdr3_aa: CASSLDASGRTDTQYF
clone_size: many
j_call: TRBJ2-3
d_call: TRBD2
v_call: TRBV11-2
cdr3_length: 16

cdr3_nt: TGCGCCAGCAGCCAAGATGAGGGACTAGCGCAGTACTTC
cdr3_aa: CASSQDEGLAQYF
clone_size: NA
j_call: TRBJ2-7
d_call: TRBD2
v_call: TRBV4-1
cdr3_length: 13

cdr3_nt: TGTGCCAGCTCTTCGGCTTTAAATCAGCCCCAGCATTTT
cdr3_aa: CASSSALNQPQHF
clone_size: few
j_call: TRBJ1-5
d_call: NA
v_call: TRBV6-4
cdr3_length: 13

cdr3_nt: TGTGCCAGCAGCTCCCGGACAGTGAACACCGGGGAGCTGTTTTTT
cdr3_aa: CASSSRTVNTGELFF
clone_size: NA
j_call: TRBJ2-2
d_call: NA
v_call: TRBV5-4
cdr3_length: 15

cdr3_nt: TGTGCCAGCAGTTTCCCTACTAGCGGGAGCTCCTACGAGCAGTACTTC
cdr3_aa: CASSFPTSGSSYEQYF
clone_size: many
j_call: TRBJ2-7
d_call: TRBD2
v_call: TRBV12-3/TRBV12-4
cdr3_length: 16

cdr3_nt: TGTGCCAGCAGCTCTCCTAGCGGGGCCCACACAGATACGCAGTATTTT
cdr3_aa: CASSSPSGAHTDTQYF
clone_size: many
j_call: TRBJ2-3
d_call: TRBD2
v_call: TRBV7-9
cdr3_length: 16

cdr3_nt: TGTGCCAGCTCTCCTGTTGCAGGAAAGAACACTGAAGCTTTCTTT
cdr3_aa: CASSPVAGKNTEAFF
clone_size: few
j_call: TRBJ1-1
d_call: NA
v_call: TRBV18
cdr3_length: 15

cdr3_nt: TGTGCCAGTACTCCCGGGGGGGTAGCAGATACGCAGTATTTT
cdr3_aa: CASTPGGVADTQYF
clone_size: NA
j_call: TRBJ2-3
d_call: TRBD2
v_call: TRBV28
cdr3_length: 14

cdr3_nt: TGTGCCAGCAGTTACTGGAGGGACACTGAAGCTTTCTTT
cdr3_aa: CASSYWRDTEAFF
clone_size: few
j_call: TRBJ1-1
d_call: NA
v_call: TRBV6-2/TRBV6-3
cdr3_length: 13

cdr3_nt: TGCGCCAGCAGCTTGGGGACAGGGGATATCCACGAGCAGTACTTC
cdr3_aa: CASSLGTGDIHEQYF
clone_size: many
j_call: TRBJ2-7
d_call: TRBD1
v_call: TRBV5-1
cdr3_length: 15

cdr3_nt: TGTGCCAGCACCCCGGACAGGGACCAAGAGACCCAGTACTTC
cdr3_aa: CASTPDRDQETQYF
clone_size: many
j_call: TRBJ2-5
d_call: TRBD1
v_call: TRBV28
cdr3_length: 14

cdr3_nt: TGTGCCAGCAGTGAAACTAGCGGGAGGGCAAATACGCAGTATTTT
cdr3_aa: CASSETSGRANTQYF
clone_size: many
j_call: TRBJ2-3
d_call: TRBD2
v_call: TRBV2
cdr3_length: 15

cdr3_nt: TGTGCCAGCAGCCAAGATGGACAGGGTTTGAATTCCTACGAGCAGTACTTC
cdr3_aa: CASSQDGQGLNSYEQYF
clone_size: NA
j_call: TRBJ2-7
d_call: TRBD1
v_call: TRBV14
cdr3_length: 17

cdr3_nt: TGCGCCAGCAGTGAATGGCTTGGGACTAGCGCCAAGCAGTACTTC
cdr3_aa: CASSEWLGTSAKQYF
clone_size: NA
j_call: TRBJ2-7
d_call: TRBD2
v_call: TRBV10-1
cdr3_length: 15

cdr3_nt: TGTGCCAGCAGTTTGAACAGGGGGCTTCATGGCTACACCTTC
cdr3_aa: CASSLNRGLHGYTF
clone_size: many
j_call: TRBJ1-2
d_call: TRBD1
v_call: TRBV28
cdr3_length: 14

cdr3_nt: TGCAGCGGGGGCGTTCAGGGCACTGAAGCTTTCTTT
cdr3_aa: CSGGVQGTEAFF
clone_size: NA
j_call: TRBJ1-1
d_call: NA
v_call: TRBV29-1
cdr3_length: 12

cdr3_nt: TGTGCCAGCAGCCCGGGGACAGGGACAGAGACCCAGTACTTC
cdr3_aa: CASSPGTGTETQYF
clone_size: many
j_call: TRBJ2-5
d_call: TRBD1
v_call: TRBV7-8
cdr3_length: 14

cdr3_nt: TGTGCCAGCAGCCAAGATATACAGGGCGGAGGCCCGTTGAGCATTCAGTACTTC
cdr3_aa: CASSQDIQGGGPLSIQYF
clone_size: NA
j_call: TRBJ2-4
d_call: NA
v_call: TRBV3-1
cdr3_length: 18

cdr3_nt: TGTGCCAGCAGCCAGGGAACTAGGTCGGTCCAAGAGACCCAGTACTTC
cdr3_aa: CASSQGTRSVQETQYF
clone_size: NA
j_call: TRBJ2-5
d_call: NA
v_call: TRBV14
cdr3_length: 16

cdr3_nt: TGTGCCACCAGTGATTTAAAGGCGACAGGGAATAACTATGGCTACACCTTC
cdr3_aa: CATSDLKATGNNYGYTF
clone_size: many
j_call: TRBJ1-2
d_call: TRBD1
v_call: TRBV24-1
cdr3_length: 17

cdr3_nt: TGCAGTGCTAGGGGACAGGGGTATCGGTACGAGCAGTACTTC
cdr3_aa: CSARGQGYRYEQYF
clone_size: many
j_call: TRBJ2-7
d_call: TRBD1
v_call: TRBV20-1
cdr3_length: 14

cdr3_nt: TGTGCCAGCAGTGAAAAATCGGGATCTGAGCAGTTCTTC
cdr3_aa: CASSEKSGSEQFF
clone_size: NA
j_call: TRBJ2-1
d_call: NA
v_call: TRBV25-1
cdr3_length: 13

cdr3_nt: TGCAGTGCTAGAACACGGACAGCTATGAACACTGAAGCTTTCTTT
cdr3_aa: CSARTRTAMNTEAFF
clone_size: many
j_call: TRBJ1-1
d_call: NA
v_call: TRBV20-1
cdr3_length: 15

cdr3_nt: TGTGCCAGCAGTGATAGTACCCTGTTGGGGATTTCACCCCTCCACTTT
cdr3_aa: CASSDSTLLGISPLHF
clone_size: NA
j_call: TRBJ1-6
d_call: NA
v_call: TRBV2
cdr3_length: 16

cdr3_nt: TGTGCCAGCAGTGTATGGGGCAGCTCCTACAATGAGCAGTTCTTC
cdr3_aa: CASSVWGSSYNEQFF
clone_size: many
j_call: TRBJ2-1
d_call: NA
v_call: TRBV2
cdr3_length: 15

cdr3_nt: TGCAGTGCTACAATCCCCACCCAACCATCCACAGATACGCAGTATTTT
cdr3_aa: CSATIPTQPSTDTQYF
clone_size: NA
j_call: TRBJ2-3
d_call: NA
v_call: TRBV20-1
cdr3_length: 16

cdr3_nt: TGCAGTGCTCACGGCAGCGTTCTCACAGATACGCAGTATTTT
cdr3_aa: CSAHGSVLTDTQYF
clone_size: many
j_call: TRBJ2-3
d_call: NA
v_call: TRBV20-1
cdr3_length: 14

cdr3_nt: TGTGCCACGAGGGACAGGGTGAATTCACCCCTCCACTTT
cdr3_aa: CATRDRVNSPLHF
clone_size: NA
j_call: TRBJ1-6
d_call: TRBD1
v_call: TRBV19
cdr3_length: 13

cdr3_nt: TGTGCCAGCTCACCACCGTCCAGAACGTACGAGCAGTACTTC
cdr3_aa: CASSPPSRTYEQYF
clone_size: many
j_call: TRBJ2-7
d_call: NA
v_call: TRBV18
cdr3_length: 14

cdr3_nt: TGCAGCGTTGAAGAAAGCGGGAGCTATGAGCAGTTCTTC
cdr3_aa: CSVEESGSYEQFF
clone_size: NA
j_call: TRBJ2-1
d_call: TRBD2
v_call: TRBV29-1
cdr3_length: 13

cdr3_nt: TGCAGTGCTCTCGGACTCTCCAGCAATCAGCCCCAGCATTTT
cdr3_aa: CSALGLSSNQPQHF
clone_size: NA
j_call: TRBJ1-5
d_call: NA
v_call: TRBV20-1
cdr3_length: 14

cdr3_nt: TGTGCCATCGCACCGGGACTGAACTACGAGCAGTACTTC
cdr3_aa: CAIAPGLNYEQYF
clone_size: many
j_call: TRBJ2-7
d_call: NA
v_call: TRBV28
cdr3_length: 13

cdr3_nt: TGCAGCGTTGGGCGGGGCCCGACCTACGAGCAGTACTTC
cdr3_aa: CSVGRGPTYEQYF
clone_size: NA
j_call: TRBJ2-7
d_call: NA
v_call: TRBV29-1
cdr3_length: 13

cdr3_nt: TGTGCCAGCAGCGCCCAGGGCGGCTCGCATAATGAAAAACTGTTTTTT
cdr3_aa: CASSAQGGSHNEKLFF
clone_size: few
j_call: TRBJ1-4
d_call: NA
v_call: TRBV7-2
cdr3_length: 16

cdr3_nt: TGCAGTGCTTCCCGGCTAGGGACTAGCGGGAGGGAGACCCAGTACTTC
cdr3_aa: CSASRLGTSGRETQYF
clone_size: many
j_call: TRBJ2-5
d_call: TRBD2
v_call: TRBV20-1
cdr3_length: 16

cdr3_nt: TGTGCCAGCAGGTCGGGACTCGCTGGCTACGAGCAGTACTTC
cdr3_aa: CASRSGLAGYEQYF
clone_size: NA
j_call: TRBJ2-7
d_call: NA
v_call: TRBV6-1
cdr3_length: 14

cdr3_nt: TGTGCCAGCACCCAGGGGACTAGCGGTACTACGAAGCAGTACTTC
cdr3_aa: CASTQGTSGTTKQYF
clone_size: many
j_call: TRBJ2-7
d_call: TRBD2
v_call: TRBV7-6
cdr3_length: 15